This T cell receptor beta chain derives from a study of T cells in Graves' hyperthyroidism and ophthalmopathy. Broader study findings: The model made its ophthalmopathy prediction, and onset followed a median approximately six months later. From stable hyperthyroidism, ophthalmopathy was separated by a 13 V-J model.

A remark on this clonotype: Its antigen is currently unknown.

From germline, CDR1 is DFQATT and CDR2 SNEGSKA (reference sequence). Trimming took off 0 bases at V and 5 bases at J, with 10 bases between the two ends. CDR3 size: 13 residues. Amplification targeted TCR beta CDR3 regions from RNA transcripts. First-round RT-PCR of the TCR CDR3 relied on the HTBI primer set. TCRdb ran MiXCR on the multiplex PCR reads and lists one entry per CDR3 protein. The repertoire holds hundreds of thousands of distinct CDR3 sequences, approximately 20% seen once, with about 3.5% in the top ten. A patient was excluded if there was uncontrolled infection, other autoimmune disease, pregnancy or lactation. Over 8 ml fresh peripheral blood yielded the PBMCs.

Sequencing was carried out using blood. This receptor was taken from a young woman with Graves' hyperthyroidism. J is TRBJ2-5 and V is TRBV20-1, with D perhaps matching TRBD1 (6 bases). The CDR3 bases are TGCAGTGCTAGAGACGGGACAAAGGAGACCCAGTACTTC. Encoded protein: CSARDGTKETQYF.